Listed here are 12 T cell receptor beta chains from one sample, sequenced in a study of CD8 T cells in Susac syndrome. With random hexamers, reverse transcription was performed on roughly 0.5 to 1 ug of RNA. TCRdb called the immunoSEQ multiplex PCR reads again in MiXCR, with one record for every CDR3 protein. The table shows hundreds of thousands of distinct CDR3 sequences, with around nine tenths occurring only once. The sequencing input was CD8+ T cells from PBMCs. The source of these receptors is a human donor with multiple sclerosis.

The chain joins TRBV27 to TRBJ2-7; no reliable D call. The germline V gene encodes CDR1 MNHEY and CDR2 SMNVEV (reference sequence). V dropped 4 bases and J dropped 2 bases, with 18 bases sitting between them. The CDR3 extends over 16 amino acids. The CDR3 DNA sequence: TGTGCCAGCAGTTCCATTATAACGCTTCGCCCCTACGAGCAGTACTTC. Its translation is CASSSIITLRPYEQYF.

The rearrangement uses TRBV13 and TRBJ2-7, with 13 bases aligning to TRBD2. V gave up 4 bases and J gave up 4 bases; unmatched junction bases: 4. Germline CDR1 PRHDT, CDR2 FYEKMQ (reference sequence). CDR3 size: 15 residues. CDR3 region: CASSSGTSGMYEQYF. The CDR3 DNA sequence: TGTGCCAGCAGCTCCGGGACTAGCGGGATGTACGAGCAGTACTTC. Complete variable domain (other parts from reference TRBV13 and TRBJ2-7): AAGVIQSPRHLIKEKRETATLKCYPIPRHDTVYWYQQGPGQDPQFLISFYEKMQSDKGSIPDRFSAQQFSDYHSELNMSSLELGDSALYFCASSSGTSGMYEQYFGPGTRLTVT.

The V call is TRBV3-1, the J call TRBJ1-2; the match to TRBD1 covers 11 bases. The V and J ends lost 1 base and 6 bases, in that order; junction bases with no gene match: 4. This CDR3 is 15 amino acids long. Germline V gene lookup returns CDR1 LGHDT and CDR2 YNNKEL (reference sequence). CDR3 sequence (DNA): TGTGCCAGCAGCCAAGGGACAGGGGGCGCCGATGGCTACACCTTC. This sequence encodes CASSQGTGGADGYTF.

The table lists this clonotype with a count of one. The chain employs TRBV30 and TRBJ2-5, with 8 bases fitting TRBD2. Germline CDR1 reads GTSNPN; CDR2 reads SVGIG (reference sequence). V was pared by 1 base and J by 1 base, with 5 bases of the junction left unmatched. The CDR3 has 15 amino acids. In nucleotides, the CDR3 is TGTGCCTGGAGTGCCGGCGGGGGGATCCAAGAGACCCAGTACTTC. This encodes CAWSAGGGIQETQYF.

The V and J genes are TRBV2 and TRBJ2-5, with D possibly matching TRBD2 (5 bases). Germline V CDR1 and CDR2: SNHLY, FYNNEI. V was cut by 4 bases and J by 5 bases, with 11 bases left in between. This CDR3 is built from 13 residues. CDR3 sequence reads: CASSGGLMETQYF. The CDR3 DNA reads TGTGCCAGCAGTGGAGGACTTATGGAGACCCAGTACTTC.

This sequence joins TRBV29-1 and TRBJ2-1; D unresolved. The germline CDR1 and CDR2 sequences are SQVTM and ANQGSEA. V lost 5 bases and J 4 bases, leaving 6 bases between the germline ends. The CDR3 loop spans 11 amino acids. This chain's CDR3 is CSVPRYNEQFF. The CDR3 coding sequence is TGCAGCGTTCCCCGGTACAATGAGCAGTTCTTC.

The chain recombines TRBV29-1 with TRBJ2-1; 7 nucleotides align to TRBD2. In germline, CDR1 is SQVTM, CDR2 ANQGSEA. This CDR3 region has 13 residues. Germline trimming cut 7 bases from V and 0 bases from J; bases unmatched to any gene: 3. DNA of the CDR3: TGCAGCGCCGCGGGAGCCTCCTACAATGAGCAGTTCTTC. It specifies CSAAGASYNEQFF.

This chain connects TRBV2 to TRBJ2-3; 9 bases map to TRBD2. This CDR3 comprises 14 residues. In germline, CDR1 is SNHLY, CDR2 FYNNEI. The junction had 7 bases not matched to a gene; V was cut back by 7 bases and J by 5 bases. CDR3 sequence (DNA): TGTGCCAGCACCTTGGGTAGCGGGAGAGATACGCAGTATTTT. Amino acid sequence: CASTLGSGRDTQYF.

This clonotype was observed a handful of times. CDR3 sequence (DNA): TGTGCCAGCAGCCTCTTCCCCTACGAGCAGTACTTC. This translates into CASSLFPYEQYF. This rearrangement joins TRBV7-2 to TRBJ2-7; D is unresolved. This CDR3 is 12 amino acids long. Germline CDR1 and CDR2: SGHTA and FQGNSA. V lost 5 bases to trimming and J lost 2 bases, with 7 bases between them.

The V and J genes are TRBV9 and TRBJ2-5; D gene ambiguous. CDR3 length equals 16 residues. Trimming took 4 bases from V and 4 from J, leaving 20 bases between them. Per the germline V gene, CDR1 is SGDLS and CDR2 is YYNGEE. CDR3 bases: TGTGCCAGCAGCAATCATGAAGGGTCGGCCCGAGAGACCCAGTACTTC. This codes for CASSNHEGSARETQYF.

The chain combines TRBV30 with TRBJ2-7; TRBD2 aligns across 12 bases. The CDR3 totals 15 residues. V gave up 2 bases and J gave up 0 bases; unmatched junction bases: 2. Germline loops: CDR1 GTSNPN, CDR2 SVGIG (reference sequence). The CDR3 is CAWSSTSGGSYEQYF. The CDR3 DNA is TGTGCCTGGAGTTCGACTAGCGGGGGCTCCTACGAGCAGTACTTC.

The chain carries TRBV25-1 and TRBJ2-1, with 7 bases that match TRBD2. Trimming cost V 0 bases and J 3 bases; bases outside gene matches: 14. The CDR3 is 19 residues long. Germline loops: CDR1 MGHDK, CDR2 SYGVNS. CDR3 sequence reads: CASSEYRGRAGVGYNEQFF. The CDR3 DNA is TGTGCCAGCAGTGAATATCGGGGAAGGGCGGGAGTTGGCTACAATGAGCAGTTCTTC.